This T cell receptor beta chain came from a study of OX40 agonist ivuxolimab in advanced cancers. Overall study context: Ivuxolimab is a fully human IgG2 antibody that activates OX40 (CD134). Antecedent anti-PD-1, anti-PD-L1 or anti-CTLA-4 therapy was permissible, with roughly 36% having received some. Overall study findings and caveats: Expanded peripheral T-cell antigen specificity went undetermined.

Details on this clone: Its specificity is unknown.

Germline V CDR1 and CDR2: MNHNY, SVGAGI (reference sequence). The CDR3 loop spans 14 amino acids. Clones were read by immunoSEQ multiplex PCR, and TCRdb kept only the in-frame ones, dropping some. The data show approximately 69,000 clones, less than 90% seen once. This sequence originates from an adult with an advanced solid tumor such as melanoma, head and neck, liver or kidney cancer. Sequencing was performed on CD4+ or CD8+ T cells sorted from blood, taken in a trial of the OX40 agonist ivuxolimab. The J gene is TRBJ2-5, the V gene TRBV6-6; the match to TRBD1 covers 11 bases. The J call is doubtful: the DNA matches TRBJ2-7 better. The CDR3 sequence: CASKRTGGAYEQYF. DNA of the CDR3: TGTGCCAGCAAAAGGACAGGGGGCGCCTACGAGCAGTACTTC.